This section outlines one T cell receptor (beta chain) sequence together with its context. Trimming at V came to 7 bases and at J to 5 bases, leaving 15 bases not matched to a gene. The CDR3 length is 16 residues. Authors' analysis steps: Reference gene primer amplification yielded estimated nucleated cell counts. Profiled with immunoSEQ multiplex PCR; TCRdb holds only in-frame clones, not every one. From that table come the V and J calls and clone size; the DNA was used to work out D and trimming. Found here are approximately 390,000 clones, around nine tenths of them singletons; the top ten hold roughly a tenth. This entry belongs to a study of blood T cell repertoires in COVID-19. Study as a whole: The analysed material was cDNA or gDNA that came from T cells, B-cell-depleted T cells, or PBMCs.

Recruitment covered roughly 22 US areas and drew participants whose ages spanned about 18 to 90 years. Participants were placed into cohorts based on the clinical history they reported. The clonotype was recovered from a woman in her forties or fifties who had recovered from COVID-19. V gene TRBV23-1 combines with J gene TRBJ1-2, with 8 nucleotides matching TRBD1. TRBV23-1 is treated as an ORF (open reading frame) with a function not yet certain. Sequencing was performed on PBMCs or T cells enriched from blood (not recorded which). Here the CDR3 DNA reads TGCGCCAGCAATACATCCGGTTGGACAGGGCGGTATGGCTACACCTTC. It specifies CASNTSGWTGRYGYTF.